The clone carrying this T cell receptor (beta chain) came up many times. Its target is not known. These data originate in a study of T cells in Graves' hyperthyroidism and ophthalmopathy. Amplified TCR beta CDR3 regions came from RNA transcripts. During a first-round RT-PCR of the TCR CDR3, the HTBI primer set was used. TCRdb called the multiplex PCR reads again in MiXCR, with one record for every CDR3 protein. The sample includes hundreds of thousands of distinct CDR3 sequences, less than 15% seen only once; the top ten take around a tenth. PBMCs came from 9 to 10 ml fresh peripheral blood. General observations from the study: Most thyroid clonotypes expanded above 0.001 appeared in blood too. Ophthalmopathy onset followed model prediction by a median approximately 7 months.

This TCR was sampled from a woman between 18 and 30 years old with Graves' hyperthyroidism. Sequenced: blood.

CDR3 amino acids: CSASNHYYEQYF. CDR3 DNA: TGCAGTGCTAGCAACCACTACTACGAGCAGTACTTC. The chain carries TRBV20-1 and TRBJ2-7; D is unresolved. Trimming stripped 3 bases from V and 3 bases from J, with 9 bases between. Per germline, CDR1 DFQATT and CDR2 SNEGSKA (reference sequence). CDR3 length: 12 residues.